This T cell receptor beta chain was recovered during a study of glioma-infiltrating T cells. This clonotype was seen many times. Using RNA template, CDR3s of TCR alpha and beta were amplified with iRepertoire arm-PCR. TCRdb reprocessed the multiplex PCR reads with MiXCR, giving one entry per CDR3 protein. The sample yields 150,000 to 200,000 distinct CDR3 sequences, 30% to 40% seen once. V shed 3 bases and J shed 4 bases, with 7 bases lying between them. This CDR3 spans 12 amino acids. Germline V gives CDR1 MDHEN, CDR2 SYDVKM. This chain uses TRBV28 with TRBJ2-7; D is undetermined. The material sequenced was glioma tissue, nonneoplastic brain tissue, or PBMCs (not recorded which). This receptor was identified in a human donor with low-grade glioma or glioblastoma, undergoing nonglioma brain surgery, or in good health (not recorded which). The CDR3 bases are TGTGCCAGCAGTTTGGTCGGGTACGAGCAGTACTTC. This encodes CASSLVGYEQYF. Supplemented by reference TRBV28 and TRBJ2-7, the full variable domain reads DVKVTQSSRYLVKRTGEKVFLECVQDMDHENMFWYRQDPGLGLRLIYFSYDVKMKEKGDIPEGYSVSREKKERFSLILESASTNQTSMYLCASSLVGYEQYFGPGTRLTVT.